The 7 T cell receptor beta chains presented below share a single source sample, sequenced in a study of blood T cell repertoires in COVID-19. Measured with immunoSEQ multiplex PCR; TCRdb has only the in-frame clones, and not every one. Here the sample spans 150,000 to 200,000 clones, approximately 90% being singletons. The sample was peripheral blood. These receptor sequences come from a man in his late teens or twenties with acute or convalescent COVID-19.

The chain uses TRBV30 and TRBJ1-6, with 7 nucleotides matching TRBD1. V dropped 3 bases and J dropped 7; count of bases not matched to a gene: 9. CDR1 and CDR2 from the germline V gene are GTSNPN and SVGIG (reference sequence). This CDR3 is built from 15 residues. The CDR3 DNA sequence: TGTGCCTGGAGGGACCGGACAGGAATAAATTCACCCCTCCACTTT. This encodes CAWRDRTGINSPLHF.

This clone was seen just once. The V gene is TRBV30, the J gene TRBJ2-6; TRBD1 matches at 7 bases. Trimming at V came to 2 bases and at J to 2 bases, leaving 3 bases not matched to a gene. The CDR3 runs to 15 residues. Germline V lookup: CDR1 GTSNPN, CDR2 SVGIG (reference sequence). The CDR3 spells CAWSQGTAGANVLTF. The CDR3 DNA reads TGTGCCTGGAGTCAAGGGACAGCTGGGGCCAACGTCCTGACTTTC.

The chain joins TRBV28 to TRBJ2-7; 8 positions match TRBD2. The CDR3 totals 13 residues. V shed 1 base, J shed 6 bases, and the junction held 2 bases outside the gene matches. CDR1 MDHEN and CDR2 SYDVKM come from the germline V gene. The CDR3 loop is CASSLYRGGEQYF. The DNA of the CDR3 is TGTGCCAGCAGTTTATATCGGGGGGGCGAGCAGTACTTC.

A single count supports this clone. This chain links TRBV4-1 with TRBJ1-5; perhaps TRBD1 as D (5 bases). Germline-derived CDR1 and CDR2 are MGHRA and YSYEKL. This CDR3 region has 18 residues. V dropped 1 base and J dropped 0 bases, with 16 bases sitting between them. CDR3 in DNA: TGCGCCAGCAGCCAAGGAAGGGCCAGGGAGGGTAGCAATCAGCCCCAGCATTTT. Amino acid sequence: CASSQGRAREGSNQPQHF.

CDR3 nucleotides: TGTGCCAGCAGTTTACATCGGGGGGTTGGGTCGTACGGCTACACCTTC. It codes for CASSLHRGVGSYGYTF. The chain is built from TRBV27 and TRBJ1-2; maybe TRBD1 (5 bases). Trimming shortened V by 2 bases and J by 8 bases, and 21 bases separated the two germline ends. The CDR3 is made up of 16 amino acids. CDR1 and CDR2 from the germline V gene are MNHEY and SMNVEV (reference sequence).

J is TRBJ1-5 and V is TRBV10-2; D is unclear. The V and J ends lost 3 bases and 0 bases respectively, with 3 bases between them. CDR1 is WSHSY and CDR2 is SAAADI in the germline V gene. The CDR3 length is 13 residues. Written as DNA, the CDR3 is TGCGCCAGCAGTGAATATAGCAATCAGCCCCAGCATTTT. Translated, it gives CASSEYSNQPQHF.

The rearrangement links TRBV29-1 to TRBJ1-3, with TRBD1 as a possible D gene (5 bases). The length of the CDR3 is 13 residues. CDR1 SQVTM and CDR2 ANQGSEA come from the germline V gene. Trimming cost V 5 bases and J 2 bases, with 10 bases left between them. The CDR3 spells CSVSGGAGNTIYF. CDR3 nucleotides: TGCAGCGTTTCGGGAGGGGCTGGAAACACCATATATTTT.